This TCR beta chain stems from a study of cytomegalovirus exposure and HLA in healthy donors. Notes on the study in general: Altogether, 150 to 200 TCR beta chains were recorded as cytomegalovirus-associated. A few of the chains that were CMV-associated were confirmed in vitro to be specific for CMV antigens.

Per the germline V gene, CDR1 is MNHNS and CDR2 is SASEGT. V was trimmed by 8 bases and J by 0 bases, leaving 14 bases between them. The CDR3 spans 15 residues. Comment on this clone: Its antigen is not identified.

The protocol was immunoSEQ multiplex PCR, while the TCRdb copy is restricted to in-frame clones and leaves out a portion. Of approximately 120,000 clones in the sample, around 94% were seen once. Sequences were obtained from PBMCs. The rearrangement links TRBV6-1 to TRBJ1-3; TRBD1 is a possible D gene (5 bases). The sequence was obtained from a woman in her late teens or twenties in good health and CMV-seronegative. The CDR3 coding sequence is TGTGCCAGCGGGCAGACAGTAAACTCTGGAAACACCATATATTTT. Amino acids: CASGQTVNSGNTIYF.